These T cell receptor beta chains were read from a single sample in a study of technical replicates of blood from several donors. The assay was immunoSEQ multiplex PCR, and TCRdb's table has in-frame clones only and misses some. The repertoire holds about 53,000 clones, with approximately 86% as singletons. Sequencing was performed on PBMCs. These receptors came from a human donor in good health. Some clones in this sample may be carry-over from other donors' samples. Each CDR3 is given with its conserved first and last residue. Fields, in order: J gene, V gene, CDR3 protein.

>TRBJ1-1|TRBV6-6
CASRRTGDMNTEAFF
>TRBJ1-5|TRBV6-1
CASSEGGNQPQHF
>TRBJ2-3|TRBV6-5
CASSYLLGVTDTQYF
>TRBJ2-2|TRBV7-3
CASSLNLDGELFF
>TRBJ2-5|TRBV11-2
CASSLNPKRETQYF
>TRBJ2-5|TRBV7-3
CASSYGGARETQYF
>TRBJ1-6|TRBV6-1
CASSEAPLTGYSPLHF
>TRBJ1-5|TRBV19
CASQRGRANNQPQHF
>TRBJ1-3|TRBV25-1
CASSVQARGSGNTIYF
>TRBJ1-5|TRBV7-2
CASSLLTGMNQPQHF
>TRBJ2-5|TRBV20-1
CSASLAETQYF
>TRBJ1-4|TRBV6-6
CASSYGGAGEKLFF
>TRBJ2-5|TRBV9
CASSVGSGGLYQETQYF
>TRBJ2-7|TRBV4-1
CASSQDPSGRAVREQYF